One sample yielded the 23 T cell receptor beta chains listed below, sequenced in a study of blood T cell repertoires in COVID-19. Produced via immunoSEQ multiplex PCR; TCRdb's table is partial and in-frame only. In the table there are roughly 86,000 clones, roughly 84% of which are singletons. Sequencing was carried out using peripheral blood. The receptor set was obtained from an elderly woman with COVID-19, enrolled during active disease.

The chain employs TRBV6-5 and TRBJ2-5, with D possibly TRBD2 on 5 matching bases. CDR1 is MNHEY, CDR2 SVGAGI, per germline. The CDR3 length is 12 residues. The V end lost 5 bases, the J end lost 5 bases, and 9 bases lay between the germline ends. CDR3 DNA: TGTGCCAGCAGTCATAGCGTGGAGACCCAGTACTTC. Amino acids: CASSHSVETQYF.

The rearrangement links TRBV28 to TRBJ2-1; 10 bases are shared with TRBD2. The V segment lost 5 bases and the J segment 8 bases; nucleotides outside the gene matches: 15. The CDR3 loop spans 17 amino acids. Germline V gives CDR1 MDHEN, CDR2 SYDVKM. The CDR3 here is CASSPIFASGRRDEQFF. CDR3 in DNA: TGTGCCAGCAGTCCCATCTTTGCTAGCGGGAGAAGGGATGAGCAGTTCTTC. The entire variable domain, with the rest obtained from reference TRBV28 and TRBJ2-1, is as follows: DVKVTQSSRYLVKRTGEKVFLECVQDMDHENMFWYRQDPGLGLRLIYFSYDVKMKEKGDIPEGYSVSREKKERFSLILESASTNQTSMYLCASSPIFASGRRDEQFFGPGTRLTVL.

The chain uses TRBV19 and TRBJ1-2, with a tentative D call TRBD1 (5 bases). V was trimmed by 3 bases and J by 3 bases, leaving 8 bases between them. The CDR3 covers 13 residues. Germline V gene sequence: CDR1 LNHDA, CDR2 SQIVND (reference sequence). CDR3 in DNA: TGTGCCAGTAGTATCGGAGGGGACTATGGCTACACCTTC. It encodes CASSIGGDYGYTF.

The V call is TRBV30, the J call TRBJ1-1; D possibly corresponds to TRBD1 (6 bases). Trimming cost V 3 bases and J 1 base, with 6 bases left between them. The V gene's germline CDR1 is GTSNPN and CDR2 SVGIG (reference sequence). The CDR3 spans 12 residues. The CDR3 DNA reads TGTGCCTGGAGGGGACAGAACACTGAAGCTTTCTTT. It codes for CAWRGQNTEAFF.

This clone appeared a few times. This chain joins TRBV21-1 and TRBJ1-4; TRBD1 is the table's D call, not checked against the DNA. TRBV21-1 is deemed a pseudogene. The CDR3 contains 13 residues. The CDR3 region is CASSTGVDEKLFF. In DNA, the CDR3 is TGTGCCAGCAGCACAGGCGTGGATGAAAAACTGTTTTTT.

J is TRBJ2-5 and V is TRBV7-3; D is uncertain. Germline CDR1 is SGHTA and CDR2 is FQGTGA. The CDR3 runs 13 residues. Between the trimmed V and J ends, which lost 5 bases and 5 bases, there was a span of 12 bases. The CDR3 spells CASSPTLQETQYF. The CDR3 DNA follows: TGTGCCAGCAGCCCCACGCTCCAGGAGACCCAGTACTTC.

V is TRBV7-8 and J is TRBJ2-7; 9 bases align to TRBD1. Trimming took 5 bases from V and 3 from J; bases not matched to a gene: 5. The CDR3 consists of 14 residues. Per the germline V gene, CDR1 is SGHVS and CDR2 is FQNEAQ. The CDR3 is CASSRGTGYYEQYF. In DNA, the CDR3 is TGTGCCAGCAGCCGCGGGACAGGGTACTACGAGCAGTACTTC.

This clone turned up a few times. The chain uses TRBV15 and TRBJ1-3; unclear D gene. Trimming took off 6 bases at V and 0 bases at J, with 9 bases between the two ends. Germline lookup yields CDR1 LNHNV and CDR2 YYDKDF (reference sequence). The length of the CDR3 is 14 residues. Here the CDR3 reads CATSIWASGNTIYF. DNA of the CDR3: TGTGCCACCAGTATCTGGGCCTCTGGAAACACCATATATTTT.

The V call is TRBV4-1, the J call TRBJ2-3; 9 nucleotides agree with TRBD1. V shed 1 base, J shed 2 bases, and the junction held 1 base outside the gene matches. Germline values: CDR1 MGHRA, CDR2 YSYEKL. The CDR3 spans 15 residues. The CDR3: CASSQGDRDTDTQYF. In DNA form, the CDR3 reads TGCGCCAGCAGCCAAGGGGACAGGGACACAGATACGCAGTATTTT.

The chain employs TRBV9 and TRBJ2-3; 10 bases align to TRBD2. J was trimmed by 1 base and V by 2 bases; bases with no gene match: 7. Germline CDR1 reads SGDLS; CDR2 reads YYNGEE. This CDR3 is 17 amino acids long. CDR3 nucleotide sequence: TGTGCCAGCAGCGTGGCGGGGAGCGGGGGGGGCACAGATACGCAGTATTTT. The encoded protein is CASSVAGSGGGTDTQYF. Supplemented by reference TRBV9 and TRBJ2-3, the full variable domain reads DSGVTQTPKHLITATGQRVTLRCSPRSGDLSVYWYQQSLDQGLQFLIQYYNGEERAKGNILERFSAQQFPDLHSELNLSSLELGDSALYFCASSVAGSGGGTDTQYFGPGTRLTVL.

This clone appeared a single time. The V and J genes are TRBV9 and TRBJ1-5; possible D gene TRBD1, 5 bases. Germline CDR1 reads SGDLS; CDR2 reads YYNGEE. The CDR3 sequence is 15 residues long. V was trimmed by 7 bases and J by 0 bases, leaving 14 bases between them. Here the CDR3 reads CASARWGDSNQPQHF. As DNA, the CDR3 is TGTGCCAGCGCCCGATGGGGGGATAGCAATCAGCCCCAGCATTTT. Supplemented by reference TRBV9 and TRBJ1-5, the full variable domain reads DSGVTQTPKHLITATGQRVTLRCSPRSGDLSVYWYQQSLDQGLQFLIQYYNGEERAKGNILERFSAQQFPDLHSELNLSSLELGDSALYFCASARWGDSNQPQHFGDGTRLSIL.

The V call is TRBV10-1, the J call TRBJ2-7; perhaps TRBD2 as D (5 bases). Germline V lookup: CDR1 WNHNN, CDR2 SYGVQD (reference sequence). The CDR3 is 15 residues long. V lost 0 bases and J 6 bases, leaving 15 bases between the germline ends. Written as DNA, the CDR3 is TGCGCCAGCAGTGAGTCCGGGGTACGATCGGTCGAGCAGTACTTC. This gives the protein CASSESGVRSVEQYF.

The chain carries TRBV5-4 and TRBJ2-1; 7 bases map to TRBD1. This CDR3 has 16 residues. The germline CDR1 and CDR2 sequences are SGHNT and YYREEE (reference sequence). The junction had 7 bases not matched to a gene; V was cut back by 4 bases and J by 0 bases. CDR3 nucleotides: TGTGCCAGCAGCGACAAGGGGGCGAGCTCCTACAATGAGCAGTTCTTC. This sequence encodes CASSDKGASSYNEQFF.

This chain uses TRBV4-3 with TRBJ2-3; D is perhaps TRBD2 (7 bases). V lost 1 base to trimming and J lost 4 bases, with 9 bases between them. Germline V gene sequence: CDR1 LGHNA, CDR2 YSLEER. CDR3 size: 14 residues. This CDR3 reads CASSQAGGPDTQYF. The CDR3 region has the DNA TGCGCCAGCAGCCAAGCGGGGGGCCCAGATACGCAGTATTTT.

The chain recombines TRBV6-5 with TRBJ2-2; 9 bases align to TRBD1. Trimming took 6 bases from V and 7 from J; bases not matched to a gene: 9. Per the germline V gene, CDR1 is MNHEY and CDR2 is SVGAGI. This CDR3 has 15 residues. Here the CDR3 DNA reads TGTGCCAGCAGCCTAGCACAGGGGGCTATCGGGGAGCTGTTTTTT. It is translated as CASSLAQGAIGELFF.

This clone occurred a few times. The rearrangement uses TRBV20-1 and TRBJ2-5; maybe TRBD2 (5 bases). V lost 7 bases to trimming and J lost 5 bases, with 11 bases between them. The CDR3 consists of 11 residues. Germline values: CDR1 DFQATT, CDR2 SNEGSKA (reference sequence). This chain's CDR3 is CSGEQMETQYF. CDR3 DNA: TGCAGTGGGGAGCAGATGGAGACCCAGTACTTC.

The chain couples TRBV18 to TRBJ2-7; 14 bases match TRBD2. The CDR3 consists of 19 residues. Looked up from germline, CDR1 is KGHSH and CDR2 is LQKENI. J lost 0 bases, V lost 5 bases, and 12 bases had no gene match. CDR3 DNA sequence: TGTGCCAGCTCAGCCGGCTGGACTAGCGGGGGGCCGAGCTCCTACGAGCAGTACTTC. Encoded protein: CASSAGWTSGGPSSYEQYF.

The chain links TRBV4-1 to TRBJ2-3, with TRBD2 matching over 11 bases. The ends lost 2 bases at V and 5 bases at J; junction bases unmatched: 12. Germline CDR1 reads MGHRA; CDR2 reads YSYEKL. The length of the CDR3 is 18 residues. The chain's CDR3 is CASSQLQLAGGPGDTQYF. The CDR3 DNA follows: TGCGCCAGCAGCCAACTCCAGTTAGCGGGAGGGCCGGGAGATACGCAGTATTTT.

This clone was found a few times. The V call is TRBV27, the J call TRBJ1-6; 7 nucleotides align to TRBD1. CDR1 is MNHEY and CDR2 is SMNVEV in the germline V gene (reference sequence). This CDR3 spans 17 amino acids. The V and J ends lost 6 bases and 2 bases, in that order; junction bases with no gene match: 10. For the CDR3, the DNA is TGTGCCAGCAGATTGACAGGGCCGACCGCCTATAATTCACCCCTCCACTTT. It yields the protein CASRLTGPTAYNSPLHF.

This chain links TRBV18 with TRBJ1-1; D unclear. The length of the CDR3 is 14 residues. Germline assignment: CDR1 KGHSH and CDR2 LQKENI. The V end was cut by 3 bases, the J end by 5 bases, with 13 bases between. CDR3 bases: TGTGCCAGCTCACCCCTCATGAGGAGTACTGAAGCTTTCTTT. Its protein is CASSPLMRSTEAFF. Complete variable domain (other parts from reference TRBV18 and TRBJ1-1): NAGVMQNPRHLVRRRGQEARLRCSPMKGHSHVYWYRQLPEEGLKFMVYLQKENIIDESGMPKERFSAEFPKEGPSILRIQQVVRGDSAAYFCASSPLMRSTEAFFGQGTRLTVV.

This clone was seen a few times. This chain uses TRBV5-1 with TRBJ2-5, with 10 bases identical to TRBD2. CDR3 length equals 14 residues. With 5 bases clipped from V and 5 bases from J, the junction kept 6 bases outside the gene matches. From germline, CDR1 is SGHRS and CDR2 YFSETQ. CDR3 nucleotides: TGCGCCAGCAGGGCTAGCGGGAGCTGGGAGACCCAGTACTTC. Protein: CASRASGSWETQYF.

The chain is built from TRBV7-2 and TRBJ1-5; TRBD1 aligns across 9 bases. The ends lost 5 bases at V and 6 bases at J; junction bases unmatched: 8. The CDR3 has 15 residues. Germline V CDR1 and CDR2: SGHTA, FQGNSA. Written as DNA, the CDR3 is TGTGCCAGCAGCCGGGGACAGGGATTTAGTCAGCCCCAGCATTTT. Its protein product is CASSRGQGFSQPQHF.

This chain uses TRBV15 with TRBJ1-1; D may be TRBD1 (5 bases). Trimming removed 4 bases at V and 4 bases at J, with 13 bases between. Looked up from germline, CDR1 is LNHNV and CDR2 is YYDKDF (reference sequence). The CDR3 is made up of 14 amino acids. CDR3 in DNA: TGTGCCACCAGCAAGCTCGGGGGAAGCACTGAAGCTTTCTTT. Protein product: CATSKLGGSTEAFF.